A selection of T cell receptor beta chains follows, all from one sample in a study of blood T cell repertoires in COVID-19. This table comes from immunoSEQ multiplex PCR, and its TCRdb copy is limited to in-frame clones, with some not included. The table includes almost 400,000 clones, roughly 90% detected once. The material sequenced was PBMCs or T cells enriched from blood (not recorded which). The receptors originated from a woman aged 25 to 45 with acute COVID-19. Each CDR3 is given with its conserved first and last residue. The D gene is left open where the match is weak. The listing skips clone size in some rows; elsewhere it reads once, few, many or a size class.

cdr3_length: 13
d_call: TRBD1
clone_size: NA
j_call: TRBJ1-2
v_call: TRBV7-9
cdr3_aa: CASSPGQAYGYTF
cdr3_nt: TGTGCCAGCAGCCCGGGACAGGCCTATGGCTACACCTTC

cdr3_length: 14
d_call: NA
clone_size: NA
j_call: TRBJ1-1
v_call: TRBV29-1
cdr3_aa: CSVGTKGVNTEAFF
cdr3_nt: TGCAGCGTGGGGACGAAGGGGGTGAACACTGAAGCTTTCTTT

cdr3_length: 17
d_call: TRBD1
clone_size: NA
j_call: TRBJ1-6
v_call: TRBV3-1/TRBV3-2
cdr3_aa: CASSQPGGGGVNSPLHF
cdr3_nt: TGTGCCAGCAGCCAGCCCGGTGGAGGGGGCGTGAATTCACCCCTCCACTTT

cdr3_length: 16
d_call: TRBD2
clone_size: NA
j_call: TRBJ2-3
v_call: TRBV18
cdr3_aa: CASSPLSSGGKDTQYF
cdr3_nt: TGTGCCAGCTCACCACTCTCTAGCGGGGGGAAGGATACGCAGTATTTT

cdr3_length: 16
d_call: TRBD2
clone_size: NA
j_call: TRBJ2-5
v_call: TRBV10-3
cdr3_aa: CAISEGLASGRGTQYF
cdr3_nt: TGTGCCATCAGTGAGGGGCTGGCTAGCGGGAGGGGGACCCAGTACTTC

cdr3_length: 12
d_call: NA
clone_size: NA
j_call: TRBJ2-1
v_call: TRBV7-2
cdr3_aa: CASSLQLDEQFF
cdr3_nt: TGTGCCAGCAGCCTACAGCTGGATGAGCAGTTCTTC

cdr3_length: 15
d_call: TRBD2
clone_size: NA
j_call: TRBJ2-1
v_call: TRBV18
cdr3_aa: CASSPERGGRDEQFF
cdr3_nt: TGTGCCAGCTCACCCGAACGGGGGGGACGGGATGAGCAGTTCTTC

cdr3_length: 14
d_call: NA
clone_size: NA
j_call: TRBJ1-4
v_call: TRBV7-9
cdr3_aa: CASSPGQGIGKLFF
cdr3_nt: TGTGCCAGCAGCCCCGGGCAGGGAATTGGAAAACTGTTTTTT

cdr3_length: 14
d_call: TRBD2
clone_size: NA
j_call: TRBJ2-1
v_call: TRBV6-5
cdr3_aa: CASRSLAGGGEQFF
cdr3_nt: TGTGCCAGCAGGAGCTTAGCGGGGGGGGGTGAGCAGTTCTTC

cdr3_length: 15
d_call: NA
clone_size: NA
j_call: TRBJ1-1
v_call: TRBV15
cdr3_aa: CATSPPVSLNTEAFF
cdr3_nt: TGTGCCACCAGCCCCCCGGTTTCGTTGAACACTGAAGCTTTCTTT

cdr3_length: 12
d_call: TRBD1
clone_size: NA
j_call: TRBJ1-5
v_call: TRBV29-1
cdr3_aa: CSARTGSQPQHF
cdr3_nt: TGCAGCGCAAGGACAGGGTCTCAGCCCCAGCATTTT

cdr3_length: 13
d_call: TRBD1
clone_size: NA
j_call: TRBJ1-3
v_call: TRBV9
cdr3_aa: CASRGTGINTIYF
cdr3_nt: TGTGCCAGCAGGGGGACAGGTATCAACACCATATATTTT

cdr3_length: 17
d_call: NA
clone_size: few
j_call: TRBJ1-2
v_call: TRBV18
cdr3_aa: CASSPNLGGADTHGYTF
cdr3_nt: TGTGCCAGCTCACCAAACTTGGGAGGGGCTGATACCCATGGCTACACCTTC

cdr3_length: 15
d_call: TRBD1
clone_size: NA
j_call: TRBJ1-5
v_call: TRBV7-2
cdr3_aa: CASSSDRSSNQPQHF
cdr3_nt: TGTGCCAGCAGTTCGGACAGGTCGAGCAATCAGCCCCAGCATTTT

cdr3_length: 13
d_call: TRBD1
clone_size: NA
j_call: TRBJ1-2
v_call: TRBV6-5
cdr3_aa: CASRRQGSYGYTF
cdr3_nt: TGTGCCAGCAGGCGACAGGGGTCCTATGGCTACACCTTC

cdr3_length: 14
d_call: NA
clone_size: NA
j_call: TRBJ1-6
v_call: TRBV18
cdr3_aa: CASSSNGGDSPLHF
cdr3_nt: TGTGCCAGCTCGTCTAACGGGGGGGATTCACCCCTCCACTTT

cdr3_length: 13
d_call: NA
clone_size: once
j_call: TRBJ2-2
v_call: TRBV5-8
cdr3_aa: CASSRPGTRELFF
cdr3_nt: TGTGCCAGCAGCCGACCAGGTACACGGGAGCTGTTTTTT

cdr3_length: 17
d_call: NA
clone_size: NA
j_call: TRBJ2-7
v_call: TRBV5-5
cdr3_aa: CASSLWPGAGASYEQYF
cdr3_nt: TGTGCCAGCAGCTTGTGGCCTGGGGCGGGGGCATCCTACGAGCAGTACTTC

cdr3_length: 16
d_call: NA
clone_size: NA
j_call: TRBJ1-1
v_call: TRBV7-8
cdr3_aa: CASSLEIEGLNTEAFF
cdr3_nt: TGTGCCAGCAGCTTAGAGATCGAGGGTCTGAACACTGAAGCTTTCTTT

cdr3_length: 18
d_call: TRBD2
clone_size: NA
j_call: TRBJ2-3
v_call: TRBV24-1
cdr3_aa: CATGTTSGISRGTDTQYF
cdr3_nt: TGTGCCACCGGGACTACTAGCGGGATCTCCCGGGGCACAGATACGCAGTATTTT

cdr3_length: 15
d_call: NA
clone_size: NA
j_call: TRBJ2-2
v_call: TRBV19
cdr3_aa: CASRSGTTNTGELFF
cdr3_nt: TGTGCCAGCCGATCTGGGACAACAAACACCGGGGAGCTGTTTTTT

cdr3_length: 14
d_call: TRBD1
clone_size: NA
j_call: TRBJ1-1
v_call: TRBV4-1
cdr3_aa: CASSEQGGGTEAFF
cdr3_nt: TGCGCCAGCAGCGAACAGGGGGGGGGCACTGAAGCTTTCTTT

cdr3_length: 11
d_call: NA
clone_size: NA
j_call: TRBJ1-1
v_call: TRBV29-1
cdr3_aa: CSAERGDEAFF
cdr3_nt: TGCAGCGCCGAAAGGGGCGATGAAGCTTTCTTT

cdr3_length: 13
d_call: TRBD1
clone_size: NA
j_call: TRBJ1-2
v_call: TRBV19
cdr3_aa: CASGQGQIYGYTF
cdr3_nt: TGTGCCAGTGGGCAGGGACAGATCTATGGCTACACCTTC

cdr3_length: 15
d_call: TRBD1
clone_size: NA
j_call: TRBJ2-7
v_call: TRBV19
cdr3_aa: CASSPYRGFFYEQYF
cdr3_nt: TGTGCCAGTAGCCCATACAGGGGCTTTTTCTACGAGCAGTACTTC

cdr3_length: 13
d_call: NA
clone_size: NA
j_call: TRBJ2-4
v_call: TRBV7-2
cdr3_aa: CASSSGVGDIQYF
cdr3_nt: TGTGCCAGCAGCTCTGGGGTAGGGGACATTCAGTACTTC

cdr3_length: 13
d_call: NA
clone_size: NA
j_call: TRBJ1-4
v_call: TRBV2
cdr3_aa: CASSARINEKLFF
cdr3_nt: TGTGCCAGCAGTGCCAGGATTAATGAAAAACTGTTTTTT

cdr3_length: 18
d_call: NA
clone_size: NA
j_call: TRBJ1-3
v_call: TRBV21-1
cdr3_aa: CASNQKKVARFYGNTIYF
cdr3_nt: TGTGCCAGCAACCAAAAGAAAGTTGCCAGGTTTTATGGAAACACCATATATTTT

cdr3_length: 17
d_call: TRBD1
clone_size: NA
j_call: TRBJ1-2
v_call: TRBV5-5
cdr3_aa: CASSLLNQARGLYGYTF
cdr3_nt: TGTGCCAGCAGTTTGCTTAATCAGGCCAGGGGGTTATATGGCTACACCTTC

cdr3_length: 18
d_call: TRBD2
clone_size: NA
j_call: TRBJ2-2
v_call: TRBV19
cdr3_aa: CASSTRGLAGGSIGELFF
cdr3_nt: TGTGCCAGTAGTACCCGGGGACTAGCGGGGGGATCCATCGGGGAGCTGTTTTTT

cdr3_length: 14
d_call: NA
clone_size: NA
j_call: TRBJ1-1
v_call: TRBV2
cdr3_aa: CASSGRVSRTEAFF
cdr3_nt: TGTGCCAGCAGTGGGAGGGTGTCGAGAACTGAAGCTTTCTTT

cdr3_length: 15
d_call: NA
clone_size: NA
j_call: TRBJ2-7
v_call: TRBV18
cdr3_aa: CASSPGQMVSYEQYF
cdr3_nt: TGTGCCAGCTCACCAGGACAGATGGTCTCCTACGAGCAGTACTTC

cdr3_length: 18
d_call: NA
clone_size: NA
j_call: TRBJ1-5
v_call: TRBV18
cdr3_aa: CASSLRQTATHSNQPQHF
cdr3_nt: TGTGCCAGCTCACTAAGACAGACAGCAACTCATAGCAATCAGCCCCAGCATTTT

cdr3_length: 15
d_call: NA
clone_size: NA
j_call: TRBJ1-1
v_call: TRBV12-2
cdr3_aa: CASRSGVDMNTEAFF
cdr3_nt: TGTGCAAGTCGCTCAGGTGTGGATATGAACACTGAAGCTTTCTTT

cdr3_length: 16
d_call: NA
clone_size: NA
j_call: TRBJ1-4
v_call: TRBV7-2
cdr3_aa: CASSLYGGGANEKLFF
cdr3_nt: TGTGCCAGCAGCTTATATGGGGGGGGTGCCAATGAAAAACTGTTTTTT

cdr3_length: 15
d_call: NA
clone_size: NA
j_call: TRBJ2-1
v_call: TRBV29-1
cdr3_aa: CSVALPGRFYNEQFF
cdr3_nt: TGCAGCGTTGCATTACCGGGGAGGTTCTACAATGAGCAGTTCTTC

cdr3_length: 13
d_call: NA
clone_size: NA
j_call: TRBJ2-7
v_call: TRBV24-1
cdr3_aa: CATSLGSSYEQYF
cdr3_nt: TGTGCCACCAGTCTGGGGAGCTCCTACGAGCAGTACTTC

cdr3_length: 19
d_call: NA
clone_size: NA
j_call: TRBJ1-6
v_call: TRBV21-1
cdr3_aa: CASSKPKPRQGPINSPLHF
cdr3_nt: TGTGCCAGCAGCAAACCCAAACCTCGACAGGGGCCGATTAATTCACCCCTCCACTTT

cdr3_length: 13
d_call: NA
clone_size: NA
j_call: TRBJ1-1
v_call: TRBV3-1/TRBV3-2
cdr3_aa: CASSPRGNTEAFF
cdr3_nt: TGTGCCAGCAGCCCGCGGGGCAACACTGAAGCTTTCTTT

cdr3_length: 13
d_call: TRBD1
clone_size: NA
j_call: TRBJ1-5
v_call: TRBV12-3/TRBV12-4
cdr3_aa: CASSSTQGQPQHF
cdr3_nt: TGTGCCAGCAGTTCAACACAGGGGCAGCCCCAGCATTTT

cdr3_length: 17
d_call: TRBD1
clone_size: NA
j_call: TRBJ2-6
v_call: TRBV18
cdr3_aa: CASSSGGALSGANVLTF
cdr3_nt: TGTGCCAGCTCCTCAGGGGGCGCCCTCTCTGGGGCCAACGTCCTGACTTTC

cdr3_length: 13
d_call: NA
clone_size: once
j_call: TRBJ2-2
v_call: TRBV30
cdr3_aa: CATERANTGELFF
cdr3_nt: TGTGCCACTGAGCGGGCTAACACCGGGGAGCTGTTTTTT

cdr3_length: 15
d_call: TRBD2
clone_size: NA
j_call: TRBJ2-5
v_call: TRBV9
cdr3_aa: CASSVGPGLAETQYF
cdr3_nt: TGTGCCAGCAGCGTTGGGCCGGGACTAGCAGAGACCCAGTACTTC

cdr3_length: 17
d_call: TRBD1
clone_size: NA
j_call: TRBJ1-2
v_call: TRBV24-1
cdr3_aa: CATSDPTGQGAPDGYTF
cdr3_nt: TGTGCCACCAGTGACCCGACGGGACAGGGGGCGCCGGATGGCTACACCTTC

cdr3_length: 14
d_call: NA
clone_size: NA
j_call: TRBJ1-3
v_call: TRBV18
cdr3_aa: CASSPLNLADTIYF
cdr3_nt: TGTGCCAGCTCACCATTAAATCTAGCGGACACCATATATTTT

cdr3_length: 15
d_call: TRBD2
clone_size: NA
j_call: TRBJ2-1
v_call: TRBV19
cdr3_aa: CASSIGLAGDNEQFF
cdr3_nt: TGTGCCAGTAGTATAGGGCTAGCGGGGGACAATGAGCAGTTCTTC

cdr3_length: 13
d_call: NA
clone_size: NA
j_call: TRBJ1-2
v_call: TRBV18
cdr3_aa: CASSPVMEGGYTF
cdr3_nt: TGTGCCAGCTCACCGGTAATGGAGGGTGGCTACACCTTC

cdr3_length: 13
d_call: NA
clone_size: NA
j_call: TRBJ2-7
v_call: TRBV6-5
cdr3_aa: CASQIDSSYEQYF
cdr3_nt: TGTGCCAGCCAAATCGACAGCTCCTACGAGCAGTACTTC

cdr3_length: 14
d_call: NA
clone_size: NA
j_call: TRBJ1-2
v_call: TRBV7-2
cdr3_aa: CASSLLQGNYGYTF
cdr3_nt: TGTGCCAGCAGCTTATTGCAGGGTAACTATGGCTACACCTTC

cdr3_length: 16
d_call: NA
clone_size: NA
j_call: TRBJ2-2
v_call: TRBV5-1
cdr3_aa: CASSFVVGAGTGELFF
cdr3_nt: TGCGCCAGCAGCTTCGTTGTAGGGGCTGGCACCGGGGAGCTGTTTTTT

cdr3_length: 13
d_call: NA
clone_size: NA
j_call: TRBJ2-7
v_call: TRBV7-9
cdr3_aa: CASTLGGAYEQYF
cdr3_nt: TGTGCCAGCACCCTGGGCGGGGCCTACGAGCAGTACTTC

cdr3_length: 11
d_call: TRBD2
clone_size: NA
j_call: TRBJ2-3
v_call: TRBV12-3/TRBV12-4
cdr3_aa: CASREADTQYF
cdr3_nt: TGTGCCAGCCGGGAGGCAGATACGCAGTATTTT

cdr3_length: 13
d_call: TRBD1
clone_size: NA
j_call: TRBJ1-1
v_call: TRBV5-1
cdr3_aa: CASAGGMNTEAFF
cdr3_nt: TGCGCCAGTGCAGGGGGAATGAACACTGAAGCTTTCTTT

cdr3_length: 13
d_call: NA
clone_size: NA
j_call: TRBJ2-3
v_call: TRBV10-2
cdr3_aa: CASSDTSPDTQYF
cdr3_nt: TGCGCCAGCAGTGATACTAGTCCCGATACGCAGTATTTT